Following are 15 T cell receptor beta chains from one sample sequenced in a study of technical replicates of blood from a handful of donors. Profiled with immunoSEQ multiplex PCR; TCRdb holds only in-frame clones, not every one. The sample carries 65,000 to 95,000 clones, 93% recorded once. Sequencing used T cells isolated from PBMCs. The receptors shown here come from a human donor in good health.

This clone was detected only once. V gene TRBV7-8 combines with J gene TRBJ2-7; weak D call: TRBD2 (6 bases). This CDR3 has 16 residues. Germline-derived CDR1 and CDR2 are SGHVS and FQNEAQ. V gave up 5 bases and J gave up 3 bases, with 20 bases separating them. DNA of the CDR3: TGTGCCAGCAGCCAACCTTATTCCGGGACTTACTACGAGCAGTACTTC. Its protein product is CASSQPYSGTYYEQYF. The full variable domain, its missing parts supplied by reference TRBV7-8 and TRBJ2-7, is GAGVSQSPRYKVAKRGQDVALRCDPISGHVSLFWYQQALGQGPEFLTYFQNEAQLDKSGLPSDRFFAERPEGSVSTLKIQRTQQEDSAVYLCASSQPYSGTYYEQYFGPGTRLTVT.

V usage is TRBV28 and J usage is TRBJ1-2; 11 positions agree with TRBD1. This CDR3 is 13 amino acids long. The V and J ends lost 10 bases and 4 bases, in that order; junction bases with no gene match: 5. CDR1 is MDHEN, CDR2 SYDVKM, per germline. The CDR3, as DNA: TGTGCCACCAAGGACAGGGGGCCCTATGGCTACACCTTC. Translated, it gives CATKDRGPYGYTF.

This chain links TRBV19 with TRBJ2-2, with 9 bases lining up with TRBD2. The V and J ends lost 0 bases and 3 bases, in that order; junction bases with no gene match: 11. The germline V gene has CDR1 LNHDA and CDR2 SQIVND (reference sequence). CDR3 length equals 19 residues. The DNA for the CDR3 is TGTGCCAGTAGTATAGATTCCCCGAGTAGCGGGAGTTACACCGGGGAGCTGTTTTTT. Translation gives CASSIDSPSSGSYTGELFF.

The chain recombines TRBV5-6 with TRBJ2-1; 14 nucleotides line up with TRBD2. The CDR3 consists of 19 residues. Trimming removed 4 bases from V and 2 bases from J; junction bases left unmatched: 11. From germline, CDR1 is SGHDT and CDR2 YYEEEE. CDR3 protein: CASSTWGLAGDQPYNEQFF. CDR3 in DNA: TGTGCCAGCAGCACCTGGGGACTAGCGGGAGATCAGCCCTACAATGAGCAGTTCTTC.

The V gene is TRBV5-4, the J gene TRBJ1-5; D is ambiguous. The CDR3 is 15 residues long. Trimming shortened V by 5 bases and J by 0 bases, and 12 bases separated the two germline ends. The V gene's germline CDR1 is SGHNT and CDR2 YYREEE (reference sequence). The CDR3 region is CASSHGRVSNQPQHF. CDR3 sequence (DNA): TGTGCCAGCAGTCATGGGAGGGTTAGCAATCAGCCCCAGCATTTT.

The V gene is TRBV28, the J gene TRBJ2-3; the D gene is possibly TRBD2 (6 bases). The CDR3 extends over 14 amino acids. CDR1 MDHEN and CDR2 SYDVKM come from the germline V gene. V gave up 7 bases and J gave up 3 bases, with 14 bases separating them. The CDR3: CASKEGRGTDTQYF. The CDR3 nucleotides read TGTGCCAGCAAGGAGGGGCGCGGTACAGATACGCAGTATTTT.

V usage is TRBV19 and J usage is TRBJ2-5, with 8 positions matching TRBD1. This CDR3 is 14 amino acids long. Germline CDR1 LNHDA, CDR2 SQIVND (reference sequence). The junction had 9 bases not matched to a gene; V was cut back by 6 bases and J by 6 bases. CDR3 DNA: TGTGCCAGTAGGACGACAGGGGCGGTAAAGACCCAGTACTTC. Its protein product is CASRTTGAVKTQYF.

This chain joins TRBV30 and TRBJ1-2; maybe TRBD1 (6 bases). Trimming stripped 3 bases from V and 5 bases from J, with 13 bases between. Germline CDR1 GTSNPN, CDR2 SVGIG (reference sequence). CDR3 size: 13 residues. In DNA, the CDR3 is TGTGCCTGGAGCCCGGGGACACTATATGGCTACACCTTC. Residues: CAWSPGTLYGYTF.

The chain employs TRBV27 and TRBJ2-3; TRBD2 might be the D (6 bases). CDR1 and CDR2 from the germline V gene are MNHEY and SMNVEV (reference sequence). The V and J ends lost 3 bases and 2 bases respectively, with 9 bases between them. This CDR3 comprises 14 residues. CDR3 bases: TGTGCCAGCAGTTTCCGGGGACTCACAGATACGCAGTATTTT. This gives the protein CASSFRGLTDTQYF.

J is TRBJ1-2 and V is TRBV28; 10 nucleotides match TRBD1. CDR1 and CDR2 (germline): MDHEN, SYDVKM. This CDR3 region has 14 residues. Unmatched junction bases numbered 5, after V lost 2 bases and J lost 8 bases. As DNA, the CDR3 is TGTGCCAGCAGTTTACGACAGGGGGCGGAAGGCTACACCTTC. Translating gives CASSLRQGAEGYTF.

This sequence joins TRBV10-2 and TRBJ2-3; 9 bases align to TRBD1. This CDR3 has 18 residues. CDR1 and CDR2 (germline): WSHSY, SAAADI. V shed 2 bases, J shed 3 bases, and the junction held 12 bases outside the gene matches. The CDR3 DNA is TGCGCCAGCAGTGAGACCCCGGGACAGGGAAAGACGACAGATACGCAGTATTTT. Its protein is CASSETPGQGKTTDTQYF.

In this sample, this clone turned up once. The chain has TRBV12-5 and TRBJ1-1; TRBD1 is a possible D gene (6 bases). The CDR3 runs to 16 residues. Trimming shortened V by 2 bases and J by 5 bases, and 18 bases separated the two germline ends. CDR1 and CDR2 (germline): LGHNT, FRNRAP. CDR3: CASGLSVGGLGTEAFF. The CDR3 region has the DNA TGTGCTAGTGGTTTGTCCGTGGGGGGGCTAGGGACTGAAGCTTTCTTT.

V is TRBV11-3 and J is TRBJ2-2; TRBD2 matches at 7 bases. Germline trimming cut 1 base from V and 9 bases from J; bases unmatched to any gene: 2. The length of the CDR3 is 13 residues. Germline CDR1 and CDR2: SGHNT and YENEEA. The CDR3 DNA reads TGTGCCAGCAGCTTAGGGGGGGGTAGGGAGCTGTTTTTT. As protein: CASSLGGGRELFF. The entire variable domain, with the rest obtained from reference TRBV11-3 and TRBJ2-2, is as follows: EAGVVQSPRYKIIEKKQPVAFWCNPISGHNTLYWYLQNLGQGPELLIRYENEEAVDDSQLPKDRFSAERLKGVDSTLKIQPAELGDSAVYLCASSLGGGRELFFGEGSRLTVL.

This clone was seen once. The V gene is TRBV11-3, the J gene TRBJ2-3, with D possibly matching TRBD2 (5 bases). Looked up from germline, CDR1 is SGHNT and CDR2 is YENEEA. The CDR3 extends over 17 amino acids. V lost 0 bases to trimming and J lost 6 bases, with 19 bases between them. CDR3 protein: CASSLDGDTGRRDTQYF. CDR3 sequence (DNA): TGTGCCAGCAGCTTAGACGGGGATACCGGTAGGCGGGATACGCAGTATTTT.

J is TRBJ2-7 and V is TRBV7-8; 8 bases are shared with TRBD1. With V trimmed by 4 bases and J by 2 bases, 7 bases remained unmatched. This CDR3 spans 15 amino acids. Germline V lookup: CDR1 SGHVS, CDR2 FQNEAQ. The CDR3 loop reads CASSSSGQVTYEQYF. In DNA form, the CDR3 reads TGTGCCAGCAGCTCCTCGGGACAGGTAACCTACGAGCAGTACTTC.